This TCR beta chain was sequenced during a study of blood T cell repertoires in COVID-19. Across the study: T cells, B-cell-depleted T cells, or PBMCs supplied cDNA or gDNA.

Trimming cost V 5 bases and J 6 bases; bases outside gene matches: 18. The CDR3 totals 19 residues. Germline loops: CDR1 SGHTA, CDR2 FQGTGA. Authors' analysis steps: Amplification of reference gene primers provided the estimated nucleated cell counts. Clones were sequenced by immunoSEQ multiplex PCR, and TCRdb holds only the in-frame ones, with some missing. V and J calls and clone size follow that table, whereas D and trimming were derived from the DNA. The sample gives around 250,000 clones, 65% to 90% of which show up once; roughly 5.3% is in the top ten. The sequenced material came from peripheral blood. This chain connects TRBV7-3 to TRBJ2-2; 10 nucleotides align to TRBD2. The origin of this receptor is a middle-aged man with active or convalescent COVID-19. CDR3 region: CASSRWASSGRVPPGELFF. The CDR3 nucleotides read TGTGCCAGCAGCCGGTGGGCGTCTAGCGGGAGAGTCCCACCCGGGGAGCTGTTTTTT.